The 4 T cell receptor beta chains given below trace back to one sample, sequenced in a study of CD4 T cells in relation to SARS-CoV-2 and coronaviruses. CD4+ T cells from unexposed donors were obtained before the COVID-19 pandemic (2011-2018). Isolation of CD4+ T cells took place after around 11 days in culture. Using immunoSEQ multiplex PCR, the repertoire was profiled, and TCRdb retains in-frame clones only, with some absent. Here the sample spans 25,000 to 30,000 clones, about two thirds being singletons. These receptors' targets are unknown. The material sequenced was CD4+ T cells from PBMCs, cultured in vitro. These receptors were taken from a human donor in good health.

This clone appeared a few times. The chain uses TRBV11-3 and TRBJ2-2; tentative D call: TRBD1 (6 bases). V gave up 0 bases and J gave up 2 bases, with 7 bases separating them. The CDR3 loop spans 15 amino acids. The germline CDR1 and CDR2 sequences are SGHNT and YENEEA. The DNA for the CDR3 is TGTGCCAGCAGCTTAGACGGGACAAACACCGGGGAGCTGTTTTTT. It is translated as CASSLDGTNTGELFF.

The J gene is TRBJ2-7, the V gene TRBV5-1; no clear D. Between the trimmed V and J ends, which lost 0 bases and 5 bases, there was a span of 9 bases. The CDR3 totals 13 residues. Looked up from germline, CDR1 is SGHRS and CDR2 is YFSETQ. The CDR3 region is CASSLAVGNEQYF. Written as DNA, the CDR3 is TGCGCCAGCAGCTTGGCCGTTGGGAACGAGCAGTACTTC.

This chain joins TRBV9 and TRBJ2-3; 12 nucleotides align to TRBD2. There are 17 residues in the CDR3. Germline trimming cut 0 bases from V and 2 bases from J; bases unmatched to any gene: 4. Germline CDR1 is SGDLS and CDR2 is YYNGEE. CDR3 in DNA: TGTGCCAGCAGCGTAGGGACTAGCGGGGTGATCACAGATACGCAGTATTTT. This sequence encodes CASSVGTSGVITDTQYF.

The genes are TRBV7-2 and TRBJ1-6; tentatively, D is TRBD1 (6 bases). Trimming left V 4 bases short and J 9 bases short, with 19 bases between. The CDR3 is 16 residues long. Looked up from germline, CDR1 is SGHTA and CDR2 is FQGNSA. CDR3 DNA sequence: TGTGCCAGCAGCTCCCGACCGGCAGGGGACGGTTCACCCCTCCACTTT. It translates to CASSSRPAGDGSPLHF.